Below, 13 T cell receptor beta chains from the same sample are listed, as sequenced in a study of T cell clonality in common variable immunodeficiency. Measured with immunoSEQ multiplex PCR; TCRdb has only the in-frame clones, and not every one. The sample shows roughly 79,000 clones, none of them appearing just once. Sequencing was performed on peripheral blood mononuclear cells. These receptors were taken from a person aged 18-70 years in good health.

This clone was counted ten times or more. Sequence at one end of the junction differs from germline and may be a read error. Partial CDR3 DNA: TGCGCCAGCAGCCTCACAGAACAGGGGAACTACGAG. Protein: CASSLTEQGNYE. The CDR3 as a whole reads CASSLTEQGNYEQYF. The V call is TRBV4-2, the J call TRBJ2-7; 7 positions match TRBD1. The sequence runs out 3 residues before the end of the CDR3; the remainder is reconstructed from the germline J gene. Germline-derived CDR1 and CDR2 are LGHNA and YNFKEQ. This CDR3 region has 15 residues.

Many counts were recorded for this clone. One end of the junction varies from germline; a read error may be responsible. The read ends 3 residues shy of where the CDR3 ends; the end is completed using the germline J gene. The chain employs TRBV2 and TRBJ2-2, with D perhaps matching TRBD1 (5 bases). The CDR3 runs 15 residues. Germline lookup yields CDR1 SNHLY and CDR2 FYNNEI. CDR3 bases read: TGTGCCAGCAGTAAAGCCAGGGTTGGCACCGGGGAG. This encodes CASSKARVGTGE. The whole CDR3 is CASSKARVGTGELFF.

This clone was picked up many times. Coverage ceases 3 residues before the CDR3 finishes, and the germline J gene fills in the end. The chain links TRBV2 to TRBJ1-2, with TRBD1 as a possible D gene (5 bases). Germline CDR1 SNHLY, CDR2 FYNNEI. The CDR3 extends over 19 amino acids. The CDR3 spells CASKAQDALRPRGFVGYTF. CDR3 DNA, as far as it was read: TGTGCCAGTAAAGCGCAGGACGCGCTTCGCCCGAGGGGTTTTGTGGGC.

This clone was counted ten times or more. The read ends 3 residues before the CDR3 terminus; that terminus is restored from the germline J gene. The J gene is TRBJ2-2, the V gene TRBV19; the match to TRBD1 covers 12 bases. Germline V CDR1 and CDR2: LNHDA, SQIVND (reference sequence). The ends lost 6 bases at V and 6 bases at J; junction bases unmatched: 2. The CDR3 has 14 residues. CDR3 DNA (partial): TGTGCCAGTAGGCGGGACAGGGGGCCCGGGGAG. This gives the protein CASRRDRGPGE. The full CDR3 sequence reads CASRRDRGPGELFF.

This clone was recorded at least ten times. The CDR3 end lies 3 residues beyond the end of the read and is filled in from the germline J gene. The chain carries TRBV20-1 and TRBJ1-1; D remains unclear. Germline CDR1 reads DFQATT; CDR2 reads SNEGSKA (reference sequence). CDR3 size: 11 residues. The V end lost 3 bases, the J end lost 3 bases, and 5 bases lay between the germline ends. Incomplete CDR3 DNA: TGCAGTGCTAGTTCGGACACTGAA. This gives the protein CSASSDTE. The complete CDR3 reads CSASSDTEAFF.

In its sample, this clone was seen many times. CDR3 region: CASSLLAGSSGELFF. CDR3 bases read: TGTGCCAGCAGTTTGCTAGCGGGATCGTCCGGGGAG. The chain employs TRBV27 and TRBJ2-2, with TRBD2 identical over 9 bases. The read stops 3 residues short of the end of the CDR3; the missing end is completed from the germline J gene. V was clipped by 3 bases and J by 6 bases; unmatched bases: 5. Germline assignment: CDR1 MNHEY and CDR2 SMNVEV (reference sequence). CDR3 length: 15 residues.

Many counts were recorded for this clone. The read is 3 residues too short to cover the CDR3 end, so that end is filled in from the germline J gene. This sequence joins TRBV20-1 and TRBJ2-5; weak D call: TRBD2 (6 bases). The CDR3 loop spans 14 amino acids. CDR1 is DFQATT and CDR2 is SNEGSKA in the germline V gene (reference sequence). V was shortened by 4 bases and J by 1 base, with 13 bases between the two germline ends. The CDR3 here is CSATLWDSQETQYF. CDR3 bases read: TGCAGTGCTACGTTATGGGACTCCCAAGAGACC.

This clone occurred many times. The observed sequence ends 3 residues before the CDR3 terminus, with the missing tail filled in from the germline J gene. The chain joins TRBV18 to TRBJ2-2; 9 bases map to TRBD2. The CDR3 is made up of 17 amino acids. Germline-derived CDR1 and CDR2 are KGHSH and LQKENI. With V trimmed by 1 base and J by 7 bases, 10 bases remained unmatched. The CDR3 region is CASSPLPSGRSDGELFF. The part of the CDR3 DNA that was read is TGTGCCAGCTCACCACTTCCCAGCGGGAGGAGTGACGGGGAG.

This clone was detected many times. The sequence runs out 3 residues before the end of the CDR3; the remainder is reconstructed from the germline J gene. The genes are TRBV6-2 or TRBV6-3 and TRBJ2-1, with 7 positions matching TRBD1. The germline gives CDR1 MNHEY, CDR2 SVGEGT. The CDR3 spans 13 residues. With 6 bases clipped from V and 7 bases from J, the junction kept 6 bases outside the gene matches. The part of the CDR3 DNA that was read is TGTGCCAGCAGGTATGGGACAGTTAATGAG. This gives the protein CASRYGTVNE. The complete CDR3 reads CASRYGTVNEQFF.

Ten or more counts support this clone. The read terminates 3 residues before the CDR3 end, so the remaining end is supplied by the germline J gene. The gene calls are TRBV7-2 and TRBJ2-6; unclear D gene. The CDR3 consists of 15 residues. Trimming stripped 0 bases from V and 2 bases from J, with 5 bases between. Germline V gene data show CDR1 as SGHTA and CDR2 as FQGNSA. The chain's CDR3 is CASSLAATGANVLTF. The sequenced CDR3 bases are TGTGCCAGCAGCTTAGCGGCCACTGGGGCCAACGTC.

This clone was found many times. The missing CDR3 end, 3 residues past where the read stops, is filled in from the germline J gene. V gene TRBV7-9 combines with J gene TRBJ1-2; unclear D gene. Germline assignment: CDR1 SEHNR and CDR2 FQNEAQ (reference sequence). The germline V and J ends were trimmed by 5 bases and 4 bases, with 14 bases remaining between them. The CDR3 covers 14 residues. CDR3 sequence reads: CASSLMEGAYGYTF. The CDR3 DNA, read in part, is TGTGCCAGCAGCCTAATGGAGGGTGCCTATGGC.

Notes on this clone: The CDR3 end falls 3 residues outside the read, so it is completed with the germline J gene. The chain links TRBV19 to TRBJ2-1; 8 bases line up with TRBD2. V trimming: 2 bases; J trimming: 4 bases; junction bases outside the gene matches: 7. The CDR3 runs 16 residues. Germline V lookup: CDR1 LNHDA, CDR2 SQIVND (reference sequence). CDR3 DNA, as far as it was read: TGTGCCAGTAGTATATCGGGCGGGAGGTCTTACAATGAG. Its translation: CASSISGGRSYNE. The whole CDR3 sequence is CASSISGGRSYNEQFF. Combining the CDR3 with reference TRBV19 and TRBJ2-1 gives the whole variable domain DGGITQSPKYLFRKEGQNVTLSCEQNLNHDAMYWYRQDPGQGLRLIYYSQIVNDFQKGDIAEGYSVSREKKESFPLTVTSAQKNPTAFYLCASSISGGRSYNEQFFGPGTRLTVL.

The table lists this clone with many counts. The read ends 3 residues before the CDR3 terminus; that terminus is restored from the germline J gene. The chain couples TRBV10-1 to TRBJ2-3; D is possibly TRBD1 (6 bases). Germline V gives CDR1 WNHNN, CDR2 SYGVQD (reference sequence). Trimming stripped 2 bases from V and 6 bases from J, with 18 bases between. The CDR3 length is 16 residues. CDR3 bases read: TGCGCCAGCAGTGAGACCGGACAGTCAATCGCGGATACG. Translation gives CASSETGQSIADT. The complete CDR3 sequence is CASSETGQSIADTQYF.